One and the same sample provided the 26 T cell receptor beta chains below, sequenced in a study of spatial heterogeneity in lung cancer. As to time point: sample taken at primary tumor resection. Frozen PBMC, nontumor lung or tumor provided whole RNA, which was sequenced unsorted. TCRdb re-analysed the 5' RACE reads in MiXCR, keeping a single row per CDR3 protein. The sample holds roughly 91,000 distinct CDR3 sequences, 15% to 20% seen once. This sample comprised PBMCs, obtained at surgery. Source of these receptors: a male donor with early-stage non-small cell lung cancer.

This clonotype has only one observation. This chain links TRBV28 with TRBJ1-5; no firm D call. The CDR3 length is 15 residues. Germline V gives CDR1 MDHEN, CDR2 SYDVKM. Trimming cost V 1 base and J 7 bases, with 14 bases left between them. DNA for the CDR3: TGTGCCAGCAGTTTATCTCAACGGGGAGAACAGCCCCAGCATTTT. This translates into CASSLSQRGEQPQHF.

The chain combines TRBV7-6 with TRBJ2-3, with TRBD2 matching over 13 bases. The germline V gene encodes CDR1 SGHVS and CDR2 FNYEAQ. The CDR3 consists of 18 residues. With 5 bases clipped from V and 2 bases from J, the junction kept 10 bases outside the gene matches. This chain's CDR3 is CASSNRGTSGTFTDTQYF. CDR3 in DNA: TGTGCCAGCAGCAACCGCGGGACTAGCGGGACGTTCACAGATACGCAGTATTTT.

In its sample, this clonotype was seen many times. The CDR3 is CASSQDTRETQYF. The CDR3 DNA sequence: TGTGCCAGCAGCCAAGATACCAGGGAGACCCAGTACTTC. The rearrangement uses TRBV4-2 and TRBJ2-5; D remains unclear. The CDR3 covers 13 residues. Per the germline V gene, CDR1 is LGHNA and CDR2 is YNFKEQ. The V gene lost 0 bases and the J gene lost 5 bases, with 7 bases spanning the gap.

The rearrangement uses TRBV28 and TRBJ1-1; TRBD1 might be the D (5 bases). Between the trimmed V and J ends, which lost 2 bases and 7 bases, there was a span of 14 bases. Germline CDR1 and CDR2: MDHEN and SYDVKM. There are 14 residues in the CDR3. This CDR3 reads CASSLAGLESEAFF. CDR3 bases: TGTGCCAGCAGTTTAGCGGGGCTTGAGAGTGAAGCTTTCTTT.

This clonotype was detected many times. The chain employs TRBV12-3 or TRBV12-4 and TRBJ2-3; D unresolved. CDR3 length equals 12 residues. Trimming took 3 bases from V and 5 from J, leaving 6 bases between them. Here the CDR3 DNA reads TGTGCCAGCAGTTTGTGGGGAGATACGCAGTATTTT. Its protein is CASSLWGDTQYF.

This clonotype came up many times. V gene TRBV29-1 combines with J gene TRBJ1-4, with a tentative D call TRBD1 (6 bases). Deletions cut 4 bases from V and 8 bases from J, with 11 bases between. The CDR3 has 12 residues. CDR1 is SQVTM, CDR2 ANQGSEA, per germline. The CDR3 DNA reads TGCAGCGTTGTACAGGGAGGGGAAAAACTGTTTTTT. It codes for CSVVQGGEKLFF.

V usage is TRBV29-1 and J usage is TRBJ1-1, with TRBD1 as a possible D gene (6 bases). CDR1 is SQVTM, CDR2 ANQGSEA, per germline. The CDR3 loop spans 14 amino acids. V shed 4 bases and J shed 0 bases, with 12 bases lying between them. The CDR3 loop is CSVGDDRLNTEAFF. The CDR3, as DNA: TGCAGCGTTGGGGATGACAGGCTGAACACTGAAGCTTTCTTT.

This clonotype came up a few times. This chain connects TRBV4-1 to TRBJ2-1; 9 bases are shared with TRBD1. The CDR3 has 13 amino acids. Germline V gene lookup returns CDR1 MGHRA and CDR2 YSYEKL. The V segment lost 4 bases and the J segment 8 bases; nucleotides outside the gene matches: 3. CDR3 in DNA: TGCGCCAGCAGCCCACGGACAGGGGATGAGCAGTTCTTC. Protein product: CASSPRTGDEQFF.

The chain links TRBV11-2 to TRBJ2-7; the match to TRBD2 covers 7 bases. After removal of 5 bases from V and 3 bases from J, the junction contained 7 bases not matched to a gene. This CDR3 comprises 14 residues. CDR1 is SGHAT, CDR2 FQNNGV, per germline. CDR3 protein: CASSHRGGFYEQYF. Here the CDR3 DNA reads TGTGCCAGCAGCCACCGGGGAGGGTTCTACGAGCAGTACTTC.

The CDR3 nucleotides are TGTGCCAGCAGTTTAGGACTAGCGGCCACAGATACGCAGTATTTT. Translation: CASSLGLAATDTQYF. The chain joins TRBV12-3 or TRBV12-4 to TRBJ2-3, with TRBD2 identical over 9 bases. V shed 1 base and J 2 bases; nucleotides not matched to a gene: 1. The length of the CDR3 is 15 residues.

This sequence joins TRBV30 and TRBJ2-1; no definite D call. CDR3 length: 12 residues. V gave up 0 bases and J gave up 15 bases, with 15 bases separating them. From germline, CDR1 is GTSNPN and CDR2 SVGIG (reference sequence). The CDR3 loop reads CAWSVSAADPFF. DNA for the CDR3: TGTGCCTGGAGTGTATCGGCGGCAGACCCGTTCTTC.

This clonotype was counted between two and nine times. The chain has TRBV29-1 and TRBJ2-7, with D maybe TRBD1 (6 bases). V lost 7 bases to trimming and J lost 0 bases, with 13 bases between them. This CDR3 is 13 amino acids long. CDR1 is SQVTM, CDR2 ANQGSEA, per germline. CDR3 region: CSGRQGPSYEQYF. As DNA, the CDR3 is TGCAGCGGGCGGCAGGGGCCCTCCTACGAGCAGTACTTC.

This clonotype was counted ten times or more. In DNA form, the CDR3 reads TGCAGTGCTCCGACGGCAGCGGGAGATGCGAGTGAGCAGTTCTTC. It yields the protein CSAPTAAGDASEQFF. The chain recombines TRBV20-1 with TRBJ2-1; 8 nucleotides line up with TRBD2. This CDR3 comprises 15 residues. Germline values: CDR1 DFQATT, CDR2 SNEGSKA (reference sequence). Losses at the gene ends were 5 bases for V and 9 bases for J; bases not matched to a gene: 15.

The chain combines TRBV20-1 with TRBJ2-3, with no clear D. Trimming took off 1 base at V and 0 bases at J, with 11 bases between the two ends. The CDR3 loop spans 15 amino acids. Looked up from germline, CDR1 is DFQATT and CDR2 is SNEGSKA (reference sequence). The DNA of the CDR3 is TGCAGTGCTAGAGGGGGTAGCTCTAGCACAGATACGCAGTATTTT. This sequence encodes CSARGGSSSTDTQYF.

The chain uses TRBV9 and TRBJ1-1, with TRBD1 identical over 9 bases. The length of the CDR3 is 18 residues. CDR1 is SGDLS and CDR2 is YYNGEE in the germline V gene. The trim removed 5 bases at V and 1 base at J, leaving 15 bases unmatched. DNA for the CDR3: TGTGCCAGCAGTGTTGACCCGGACAGGGGAAACGGGAACACTGAAGCTTTCTTT. Translation: CASSVDPDRGNGNTEAFF.

This chain uses TRBV7-2 with TRBJ2-3; the D gene is possibly TRBD2 (5 bases). This CDR3 is built from 14 residues. Germline loops: CDR1 SGHTA, CDR2 FQGNSA. V dropped 0 bases and J dropped 4 bases, with 8 bases sitting between them. DNA of the CDR3: TGTGCCAGCAGCTTAGCTCTGAGGGCAGATACGCAGTATTTT. It yields the protein CASSLALRADTQYF.

This clonotype was picked up many times. J is TRBJ1-1 and V is TRBV5-6, with D possibly being TRBD1 (5 bases). The CDR3 extends over 12 amino acids. Per the germline V gene, CDR1 is SGHDT and CDR2 is YYEEEE. With 1 base removed from V and 5 bases from J, the gap between germline ends came to 6 bases. CDR3: CASSLRGTEAFF. CDR3 DNA: TGTGCCAGCAGCTTGCGGGGGACTGAAGCTTTCTTT.

This clonotype was observed a few times. The chain carries TRBV12-3 or TRBV12-4 and TRBJ2-5; no definite D call. This CDR3 region has 13 residues. V lost 4 bases, J lost 1 base, and 7 bases lay in between. The CDR3 region is CASSSGSQETQYF. Written as DNA, the CDR3 is TGTGCCAGCAGTTCGGGCAGCCAAGAGACCCAGTACTTC.

This clonotype came up a few times. The chain carries TRBV19 and TRBJ2-7; TRBD2 is a possible D gene (6 bases). Trimming took off 5 bases at V and 3 bases at J, with 14 bases between the two ends. CDR3 length: 14 residues. Germline CDR1 LNHDA, CDR2 SQIVND (reference sequence). The CDR3 is CASSLTEGSYEQYF. Written as DNA, the CDR3 is TGTGCCAGTAGTTTGACGGAGGGGAGCTACGAGCAGTACTTC.

This clonotype was seen many times. The chain links TRBV2 to TRBJ1-2; D is uncertain. The V gene lost 8 bases and the J gene lost 8 bases, with 12 bases spanning the gap. Looked up from germline, CDR1 is SNHLY and CDR2 is FYNNEI. The CDR3 runs to 11 residues. CDR3: CASFLNGGYTF. The CDR3 nucleotides read TGTGCCAGCTTCCTTAATGGCGGCTACACCTTC.

There are many counts of this clonotype. The CDR3 DNA is TGTGCCAGCAGCTCGCTGCCCTCTAGCGGGTCTAGCACAGATACGCAGTATTTT. Residues: CASSSLPSSGSSTDTQYF. The gene calls are TRBV13 and TRBJ2-3; 8 bases match TRBD2. The CDR3 contains 18 residues. Trimming took 4 bases from V and 0 from J; bases not matched to a gene: 12. Germline V gene data show CDR1 as PRHDT and CDR2 as FYEKMQ (reference sequence). Full variable domain (remainder filled in from reference TRBV13 and TRBJ2-3): AAGVIQSPRHLIKEKRETATLKCYPIPRHDTVYWYQQGPGQDPQFLISFYEKMQSDKGSIPDRFSAQQFSDYHSELNMSSLELGDSALYFCASSSLPSSGSSTDTQYFGPGTRLTVL.

This clonotype was found a few times. The chain employs TRBV9 and TRBJ1-5; maybe TRBD1 (5 bases). The CDR3 is made up of 14 amino acids. Germline loops: CDR1 SGDLS, CDR2 YYNGEE. The V end was cut by 0 bases, the J end by 3 bases, with 7 bases between. CDR3 residues: CASSVGQFNQPQHF. In DNA, the CDR3 is TGTGCCAGCAGCGTAGGACAGTTCAATCAGCCCCAGCATTTT.

This clonotype was recorded many times. J is TRBJ2-1 and V is TRBV20-1, with D perhaps matching TRBD2 (5 bases). This CDR3 is 14 amino acids long. V was trimmed by 3 bases and J by 2 bases, leaving 11 bases between them. The germline V gene encodes CDR1 DFQATT and CDR2 SNEGSKA (reference sequence). The CDR3 DNA reads as TGCAGTGCTAGCTCCCGGACTCCCTACAATGAGCAGTTCTTC. It yields the protein CSASSRTPYNEQFF.

This clonotype came up many times. This sequence joins TRBV6-5 and TRBJ2-1; 11 positions match TRBD2. The germline CDR1 and CDR2 sequences are MNHEY and SVGAGI. J gave up 1 base and V 5 bases, and 7 bases lay outside the gene matches. The CDR3 covers 17 residues. The CDR3 DNA follows: TGTGCCAGCAGTCCCTCGGGACTAGCGGAATCCTACAATGAGCAGTTCTTC. Amino acid sequence: CASSPSGLAESYNEQFF.

This clonotype was detected a few times. This chain uses TRBV27 with TRBJ2-1; possible D gene TRBD1, 7 bases. The CDR3 consists of 15 residues. Germline V gene sequence: CDR1 MNHEY, CDR2 SMNVEV (reference sequence). Trimming pared 7 bases from V and 6 bases from J, leaving 19 bases between. The CDR3: CASTPGQGGLNEQFF. CDR3 nucleotides: TGTGCCAGCACCCCAGGGCAGGGGGGTCTCAATGAGCAGTTCTTC.

J is TRBJ1-2 and V is TRBV5-4, with D perhaps TRBD1 (6 bases). CDR1 and CDR2 from the germline V gene are SGHNT and YYREEE (reference sequence). The V and J ends lost 4 bases and 4 bases respectively, with 14 bases between them. The CDR3 loop spans 14 amino acids. The CDR3 nucleotides read TGTGCCAGCAGCGAAGCCACAGGGACCTATGGCTACACCTTC. This translates into CASSEATGTYGYTF.